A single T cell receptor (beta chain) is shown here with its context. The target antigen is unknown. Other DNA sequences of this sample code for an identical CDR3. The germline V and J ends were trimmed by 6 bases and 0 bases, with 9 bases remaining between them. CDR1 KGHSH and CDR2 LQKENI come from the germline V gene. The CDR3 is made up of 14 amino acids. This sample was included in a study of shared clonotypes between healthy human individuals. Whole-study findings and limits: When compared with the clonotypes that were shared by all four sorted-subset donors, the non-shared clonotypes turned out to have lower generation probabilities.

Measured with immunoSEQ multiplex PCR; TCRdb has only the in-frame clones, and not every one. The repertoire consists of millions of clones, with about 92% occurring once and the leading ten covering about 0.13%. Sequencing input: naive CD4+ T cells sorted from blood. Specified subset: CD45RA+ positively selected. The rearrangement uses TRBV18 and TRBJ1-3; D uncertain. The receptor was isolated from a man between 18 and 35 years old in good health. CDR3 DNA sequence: TGTGCCAGCTCCCCAGCTCGCTCTGGAAACACCATATATTTT. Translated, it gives CASSPARSGNTIYF.